The 16 T cell receptor beta chains below were found in one sample sequenced in a study of early T cells in non-severe SARS-CoV-2 infection. MiXCR, run by TCRdb on the 5' RACE reads, gives a single entry per CDR3 protein. This sample has roughly 120,000 distinct CDR3 sequences, with about 16% found just once. The sample was whole blood. The receptors come from an adult who was a healthcare worker with PCR-confirmed SARS-CoV-2 infection or an uninfected control (not recorded which).

J is TRBJ1-6 and V is TRBV10-1; D not resolved. Germline V gives CDR1 WNHNN, CDR2 SYGVQD (reference sequence). The CDR3 has 14 residues. V was trimmed by 2 bases and J by 9 bases, leaving 11 bases between them. This CDR3 reads CASSEDPYGSPLHF. The CDR3 nucleotides are TGCGCCAGCAGTGAGGATCCGTACGGTTCACCCCTCCACTTT.

The rearrangement joins TRBV27 to TRBJ2-1, with 8 bases that match TRBD1. V trimming: 2 bases; J trimming: 3 bases; junction bases outside the gene matches: 3. Germline loops: CDR1 MNHEY, CDR2 SMNVEV (reference sequence). This CDR3 is built from 15 residues. CDR3 amino acids: CASSLRGTGYNEQFF. CDR3 sequence (DNA): TGTGCCAGCAGTTTAAGGGGGACAGGCTACAATGAGCAGTTCTTC.

This clonotype was recorded a few times. V gene TRBV7-8 combines with J gene TRBJ2-2; D uncertain. Germline lookup yields CDR1 SGHVS and CDR2 FQNEAQ. V lost 8 bases and J 0 bases, leaving 16 bases between the germline ends. The CDR3 covers 16 residues. CDR3 in amino acids: CASPPSDATNTGELFF. The CDR3 nucleotides are TGTGCCAGCCCTCCGTCCGACGCGACGAACACCGGGGAGCTGTTTTTT.

The rearrangement uses TRBV19 and TRBJ2-1; 9 nucleotides match TRBD2. This CDR3 comprises 14 residues. The germline V gene has CDR1 LNHDA and CDR2 SQIVND (reference sequence). The J segment lost 6 bases and the V segment lost 5 bases, leaving 5 bases of the junction unmatched. For the CDR3, the DNA is TGTGCCAGTAGTCTGGGACTAGCAGTCAATGAGCAGTTCTTC. Amino acids: CASSLGLAVNEQFF. The variable domain in full, with the rest retrieved from reference TRBV19 and TRBJ2-1, is DGGITQSPKYLFRKEGQNVTLSCEQNLNHDAMYWYRQDPGQGLRLIYYSQIVNDFQKGDIAEGYSVSREKKESFPLTVTSAQKNPTAFYLCASSLGLAVNEQFFGPGTRLTVL.

The table lists this clonotype with a few counts. V usage is TRBV5-4 and J usage is TRBJ2-1; 11 nucleotides align to TRBD2. Germline CDR1 and CDR2: SGHNT and YYREEE (reference sequence). This CDR3 is 15 amino acids long. V dropped 2 bases and J dropped 6; count of bases not matched to a gene: 4. CDR3 coding DNA: TGTGCCAGCAGCTTCCGTAGCGGGGGGGGCAATGAGCAGTTCTTC. As protein: CASSFRSGGGNEQFF.

This clonotype was seen only once. In DNA, the CDR3 is TGTGCCAGCAGCTCCCGGCAGGGGGTCTACGAGCAGTACTTC. Translating gives CASSSRQGVYEQYF. The chain recombines TRBV7-6 with TRBJ2-7; TRBD1 aligns across 7 bases. The CDR3 totals 14 residues. The V segment lost 4 bases and the J segment 3 bases; nucleotides outside the gene matches: 6. CDR1 and CDR2 from the germline V gene are SGHVS and FNYEAQ. Filled out from reference TRBV7-6 and TRBJ2-7, the complete variable domain reads GAGVSQSPRYKVTKRGQDVALRCDPISGHVSLYWYRQALGQGPEFLTYFNYEAQQDKSGLPNDRFSAERPEGSISTLTIQRTEQRDSAMYRCASSSRQGVYEQYFGPGTRLTVT.

The chain combines TRBV5-4 with TRBJ1-1; 8 nucleotides agree with TRBD1. The junction had 4 bases not matched to a gene; V was cut back by 6 bases and J by 3 bases. Germline assignment: CDR1 SGHNT and CDR2 YYREEE (reference sequence). CDR3 size: 13 residues. CDR3 DNA sequence: TGTGCCAGCAACGGACAGGGTGACACTGAAGCTTTCTTT. Its translation: CASNGQGDTEAFF.

This clonotype was recorded at least ten times. Written as DNA, the CDR3 is TGTGCCAGCTCACCCCCGACAGACATCCCTGGGGCCGGGGAGCTGTTTTTT. Protein product: CASSPPTDIPGAGELFF. V is TRBV18 and J is TRBJ2-2; tentatively, D is TRBD1 (5 bases). Trimming shortened V by 3 bases and J by 6 bases, and 20 bases separated the two germline ends. Germline V gene lookup returns CDR1 KGHSH and CDR2 LQKENI. The CDR3 extends over 17 amino acids. The complete variable domain, with remaining parts taken from reference TRBV18 and TRBJ2-2, reads NAGVMQNPRHLVRRRGQEARLRCSPMKGHSHVYWYRQLPEEGLKFMVYLQKENIIDESGMPKERFSAEFPKEGPSILRIQQVVRGDSAAYFCASSPPTDIPGAGELFFGEGSRLTVL.

This clonotype was observed a handful of times. V gene TRBV12-3 or TRBV12-4 combines with J gene TRBJ2-1, with 8 nucleotides matching TRBD1. V trimming: 1 base; J trimming: 6 bases; junction bases outside the gene matches: 8. The CDR3 consists of 16 residues. The DNA of the CDR3 is TGTGCCAGCAGTTTAGACCAGGACAGGGTGGTCAATGAGCAGTTCTTC. Protein: CASSLDQDRVVNEQFF.

The chain uses TRBV5-1 and TRBJ2-3; D is uncertain. Trimming shortened V by 0 bases and J by 5 bases, and 7 bases separated the two germline ends. The germline V gene has CDR1 SGHRS and CDR2 YFSETQ. The CDR3 extends over 13 amino acids. CDR3 region: CASSLGGQDTQYF. CDR3 DNA: TGCGCCAGCAGCTTGGGGGGTCAAGATACGCAGTATTTT.

This clonotype was counted between two and nine times. The chain has TRBV15 and TRBJ2-1, with D perhaps TRBD2 (5 bases). There are 14 residues in the CDR3. V was clipped by 5 bases and J by 1 base, with 9 bases between them. Germline CDR1 LNHNV, CDR2 YYDKDF (reference sequence). The CDR3 DNA sequence: TGTGCCACCAGCCCCGGGGATTCCTACAATGAGCAGTTCTTC. This sequence encodes CATSPGDSYNEQFF.

This clonotype showed up just once. The chain uses TRBV6-2 or TRBV6-3 and TRBJ2-2; 7 bases align to TRBD2. Trimming removed 6 bases from V and 3 bases from J; junction bases left unmatched: 4. Germline V gene data show CDR1 as MNHEY and CDR2 as SVGEGT. This CDR3 region has 14 residues. CDR3 nucleotide sequence: TGTGCCAGCAGGGGAACTAGCGACACCGGGGAGCTGTTTTTT. The encoded protein is CASRGTSDTGELFF.

The V and J genes are TRBV6-6 and TRBJ2-7; possibly TRBD2 for D (6 bases). Trimming left V 0 bases short and J 2 bases short, with 11 bases between. This CDR3 is built from 15 residues. Germline V gene data show CDR1 as MNHNY and CDR2 as SVGAGI (reference sequence). CDR3 sequence: CASSYSGGGTYEQYF. The CDR3, as DNA: TGTGCCAGCAGTTACTCGGGAGGCGGTACCTACGAGCAGTACTTC.

This clonotype appeared a few times. The rearrangement uses TRBV2 and TRBJ1-3, with D perhaps TRBD1 (5 bases). The germline V gene has CDR1 SNHLY and CDR2 FYNNEI. The CDR3 consists of 15 residues. Trimming took off 2 bases at V and 2 bases at J, with 10 bases between the two ends. This CDR3 is CASSEMGGTGNTIYF. For the CDR3, the DNA is TGTGCCAGCAGTGAAATGGGGGGGACTGGAAACACCATATATTTT.

In its sample, this clonotype was seen many times. The V and J genes are TRBV20-1 and TRBJ1-2; 8 bases line up with TRBD1. V was clipped by 0 bases and J by 2 bases; unmatched bases: 5. The CDR3 has 15 amino acids. Germline V gives CDR1 DFQATT, CDR2 SNEGSKA (reference sequence). The CDR3 DNA is TGCAGTGCTAGAGACCAGGGGGCCCTCAACTATGGCTACACCTTC. It specifies CSARDQGALNYGYTF.

This clonotype was counted only a few times. The rearrangement uses TRBV12-3 or TRBV12-4 and TRBJ2-5, with no clear D. The V end lost 5 bases, the J end lost 5 bases, and 12 bases lay between the germline ends. This CDR3 region has 13 residues. The CDR3 spells CASSPYGTETQYF. The CDR3 nucleotides read TGTGCCAGCAGTCCCTACGGAACGGAGACCCAGTACTTC.